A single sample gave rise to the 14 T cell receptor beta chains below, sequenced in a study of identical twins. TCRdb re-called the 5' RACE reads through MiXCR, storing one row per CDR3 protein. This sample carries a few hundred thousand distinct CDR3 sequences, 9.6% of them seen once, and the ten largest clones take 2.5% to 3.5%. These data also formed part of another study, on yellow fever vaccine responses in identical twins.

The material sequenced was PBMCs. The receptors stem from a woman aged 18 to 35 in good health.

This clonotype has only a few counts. DNA of the CDR3: TGTGCCAGCAGTGGATCGGCAGGGTGGGACAATGAGCAGTTCTTC. Translating gives CASSGSAGWDNEQFF. This rearrangement joins TRBV2 to TRBJ2-1; maybe TRBD1 (5 bases). In germline, CDR1 is SNHLY, CDR2 FYNNEI. Trimming took 4 bases from V and 5 from J, leaving 15 bases between them. The CDR3 covers 15 residues.

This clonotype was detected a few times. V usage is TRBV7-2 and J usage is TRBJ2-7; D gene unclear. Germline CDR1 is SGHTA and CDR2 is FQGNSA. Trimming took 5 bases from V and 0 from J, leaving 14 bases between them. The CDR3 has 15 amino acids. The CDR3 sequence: CASSRVHSSSYEQYF. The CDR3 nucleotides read TGTGCCAGCAGCAGGGTTCACTCAAGCTCCTACGAGCAGTACTTC. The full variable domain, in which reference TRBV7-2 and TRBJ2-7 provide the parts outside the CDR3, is GAGVSQSPSNKVTEKGKDVELRCDPISGHTALYWYRQSLGQGLEFLIYFQGNSAPDKSGLPSDRFSAERTGGSVSTLTIQRTQQEDSAVYLCASSRVHSSSYEQYFGPGTRLTVT.

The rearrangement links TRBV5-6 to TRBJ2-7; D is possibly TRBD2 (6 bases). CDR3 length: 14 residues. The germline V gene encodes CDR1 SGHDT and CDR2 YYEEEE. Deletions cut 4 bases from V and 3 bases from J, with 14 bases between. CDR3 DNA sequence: TGTGCCAGCAGCGCGGGACCCAAGGTCTACGAGCAGTACTTC. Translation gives CASSAGPKVYEQYF.

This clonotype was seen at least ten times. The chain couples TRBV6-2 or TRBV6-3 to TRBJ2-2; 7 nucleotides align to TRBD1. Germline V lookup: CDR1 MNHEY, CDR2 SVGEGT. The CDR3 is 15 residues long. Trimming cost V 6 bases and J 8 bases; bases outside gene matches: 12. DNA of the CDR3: TGTGCCAGCAGCTACGTGACAGGGAATGCGGGGGAGCTGTTTTTT. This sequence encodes CASSYVTGNAGELFF.

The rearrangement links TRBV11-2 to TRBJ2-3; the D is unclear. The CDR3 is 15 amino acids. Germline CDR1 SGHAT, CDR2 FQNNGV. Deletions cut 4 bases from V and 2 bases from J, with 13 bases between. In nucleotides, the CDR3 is TGTGCCAGCAGCTCCCGCTTCGGCGACACAGATACGCAGTATTTT. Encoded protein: CASSSRFGDTDTQYF.

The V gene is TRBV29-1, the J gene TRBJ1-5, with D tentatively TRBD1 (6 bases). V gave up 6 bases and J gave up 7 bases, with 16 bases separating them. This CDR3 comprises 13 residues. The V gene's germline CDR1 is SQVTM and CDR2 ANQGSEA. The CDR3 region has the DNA TGCAGCGTCGAAAGTCAACAGGGACAGCCCCAGCATTTT. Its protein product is CSVESQQGQPQHF.

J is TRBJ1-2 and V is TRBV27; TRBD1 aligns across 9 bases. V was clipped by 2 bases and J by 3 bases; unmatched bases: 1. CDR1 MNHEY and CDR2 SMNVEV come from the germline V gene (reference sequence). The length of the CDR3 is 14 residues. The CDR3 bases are TGTGCCAGCAGTTTACGGGACAGGGACTATGGCTACACCTTC. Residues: CASSLRDRDYGYTF.

CDR3 sequence: CASSQRTSGGRYEQYF. The CDR3 coding sequence is TGTGCCAGCAGCCAGCGGACTAGCGGGGGTAGGTACGAGCAGTACTTC. This rearrangement joins TRBV3-1 to TRBJ2-7; TRBD2 matches 13 bases. J was trimmed by 4 bases and V by 3 bases; bases with no gene match: 6. Per the germline V gene, CDR1 is LGHDT and CDR2 is YNNKEL (reference sequence). The CDR3 loop spans 16 amino acids.

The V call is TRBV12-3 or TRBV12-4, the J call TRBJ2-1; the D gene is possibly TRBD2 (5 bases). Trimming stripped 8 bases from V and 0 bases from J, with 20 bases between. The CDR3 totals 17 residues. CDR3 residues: CASCISATPSSYNEQFF. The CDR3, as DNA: TGTGCCAGCTGTATTAGCGCCACGCCTAGCTCCTACAATGAGCAGTTCTTC.

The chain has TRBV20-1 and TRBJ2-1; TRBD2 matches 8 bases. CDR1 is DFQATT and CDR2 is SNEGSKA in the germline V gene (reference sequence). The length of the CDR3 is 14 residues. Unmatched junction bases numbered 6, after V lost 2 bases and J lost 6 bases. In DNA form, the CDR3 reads TGCAGTGCTAGATCACCGGGACTAGTCAATGAGCAGTTCTTC. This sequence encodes CSARSPGLVNEQFF.

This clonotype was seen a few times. The CDR3 here is CSVEERGTGYNEQFF. The CDR3, as DNA: TGCAGCGTGGAGGAACGCGGGACAGGCTACAATGAGCAGTTCTTC. The chain uses TRBV29-1 and TRBJ2-1; 8 nucleotides line up with TRBD1. CDR1 SQVTM and CDR2 ANQGSEA come from the germline V gene. The trim removed 6 bases at V and 3 bases at J, leaving 10 bases unmatched. This CDR3 comprises 15 residues.

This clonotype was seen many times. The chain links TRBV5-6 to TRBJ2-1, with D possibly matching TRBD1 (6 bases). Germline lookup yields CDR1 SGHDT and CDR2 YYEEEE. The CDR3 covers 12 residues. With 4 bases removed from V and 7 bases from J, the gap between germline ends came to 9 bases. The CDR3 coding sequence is TGTGCCAGCAGCCATCAGGGGAATGAGCAGTTCTTC. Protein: CASSHQGNEQFF. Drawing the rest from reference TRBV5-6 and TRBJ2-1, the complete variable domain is DAGVTQSPTHLIKTRGQQVTLRCSPKSGHDTVSWYQQALGQGPQFIFQYYEEEERQRGNFPDRFSGHQFPNYSSELNVNALLLGDSALYLCASSHQGNEQFFGPGTRLTVL.

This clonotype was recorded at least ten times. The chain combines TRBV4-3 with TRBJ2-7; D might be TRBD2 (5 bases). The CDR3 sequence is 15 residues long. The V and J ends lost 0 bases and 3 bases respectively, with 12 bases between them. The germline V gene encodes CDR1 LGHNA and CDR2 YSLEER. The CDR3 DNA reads TGCGCCAGCAGCCAAGATCGGACGGGAAACTACGAGCAGTACTTC. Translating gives CASSQDRTGNYEQYF.

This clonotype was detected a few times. As DNA, the CDR3 is TGTGCCAGCAGCCCCTGGGGACAGGGGAATGAAAAACTGTTTTTT. As protein: CASSPWGQGNEKLFF. The gene calls are TRBV14 and TRBJ1-4; TRBD1 aligns across 10 bases. Germline V gene data show CDR1 as SGHDN and CDR2 as FVKESK. The CDR3 is 15 residues long. V shed 4 bases, J shed 5 bases, and the junction held 4 bases outside the gene matches.